These 19 T cell receptor beta chains came from one sample sequenced in a study of T cells in Graves' hyperthyroidism and ophthalmopathy. Regions amplified from RNA transcripts were the TCR beta CDR3 regions. The HTBI primer set was used in a first-round RT-PCR of the TCR CDR3. From the multiplex PCR reads, TCRdb called clonotypes with MiXCR, one entry per CDR3 protein. This sample yields about 59,000 distinct CDR3 sequences, of which about 53% are seen a single time; 2.5% to 4% belongs to the top ten. The sample comprised blood. The receptors here all came from a woman in her sixties or seventies with Graves' ophthalmopathy.

A remark on this clonotype: The conserved phenylalanine or tryptophan is not found at the CDR3 terminus, so this likely reflects a read error. This chain uses TRBV7-3 with TRBJ2-2; 10 bases agree with TRBD2. This CDR3 has 19 residues. Germline V lookup: CDR1 SGHTA, CDR2 FQGTGA. The junction had 14 bases not matched to a gene; V was cut back by 5 bases and J by 2 bases. DNA for the CDR3: TGTGCCAGCAGCCCCCACCCCCGGACTAGCGGATTCAACACCGGGGAGCTGTTTTCC. It codes for CASSPHPRTSGFNTGELFS.

The J gene is TRBJ1-5, the V gene TRBV25-1; D is possibly TRBD1 (6 bases). Trimming left V 4 bases short and J 4 bases short, with 14 bases between. Germline V CDR1 and CDR2: MGHDK, SYGVNS. The CDR3 is made up of 15 amino acids. The CDR3 sequence is CASSAGGKGNQPQHF. As DNA, the CDR3 is TGTGCCAGCAGTGCGGGGGGCAAAGGTAATCAGCCCCAGCATTTT.

A note on this clonotype: Compared with germline, one end of the junction differs, possibly owing to a read error. V is TRBV5-1 and J is TRBJ1-4; D remains unclear. The germline V gene encodes CDR1 SGHRS and CDR2 YFSETQ. The CDR3 has 16 residues. CDR3 region: CASSLGSGSGNEKLFF. DNA of the CDR3: TGTGCCAGCAGCTTGGGTAGCGGGAGCGGCAATGAAAAACTGTTTTTT.

This clonotype occurred many times. The gene calls are TRBV27 and TRBJ1-3; possibly TRBD1 for D (6 bases). Trimming removed 8 bases at V and 4 bases at J, with 12 bases between. In germline, CDR1 is MNHEY, CDR2 SMNVEV (reference sequence). This CDR3 region has 13 residues. CDR3 sequence: CASSGTYGNTIYF. Here the CDR3 DNA reads TGTGCCAGCTCCGGGACATACGGAAACACCATATATTTT.

This clonotype was counted ten times or more. The V gene is TRBV27, the J gene TRBJ2-1, with D possibly matching TRBD1 (5 bases). The CDR3 is 12 amino acids. CDR1 is MNHEY and CDR2 is SMNVEV in the germline V gene (reference sequence). With 10 bases removed from V and 5 bases from J, the gap between germline ends came to 12 bases. CDR3 in amino acids: CATNRGNNEQFF. The CDR3 DNA reads as TGTGCCACCAATAGGGGCAACAATGAGCAGTTCTTC.

This clonotype was counted a single time. The V gene is TRBV7-3, the J gene TRBJ1-4; D may be TRBD1 (5 bases). The CDR3 loop spans 15 amino acids. The V end was cut by 6 bases, the J end by 5 bases, with 16 bases between. Germline CDR1 and CDR2: SGHTA and FQGTGA. The CDR3 DNA reads TGTGCCAGCAGGAAAGGGGAAACCGAGAATGAAAAACTGTTTTTT. Translation: CASRKGETENEKLFF.

This chain connects TRBV5-1 to TRBJ1-2; 8 nucleotides match TRBD1. The CDR3 is 14 amino acids. Germline V gene sequence: CDR1 SGHRS, CDR2 YFSETQ. V dropped 0 bases and J dropped 7; count of bases not matched to a gene: 5. The CDR3 is CASSLGQGAGGYTF. The DNA of the CDR3 is TGCGCCAGCAGCTTGGGTCAGGGGGCGGGTGGCTACACCTTC.

This clonotype was seen repeatedly, ten times or more. The chain has TRBV19 and TRBJ2-2; unclear D gene. With 1 base removed from V and 3 bases from J, the gap between germline ends came to 3 bases. The CDR3 consists of 13 residues. Germline V gives CDR1 LNHDA, CDR2 SQIVND (reference sequence). DNA for the CDR3: TGTGCCAGTAGTATAGGGGACACCGGGGAGCTGTTTTTT. Translating gives CASSIGDTGELFF.

With regard to this clonotype: At one end the junction does not follow the germline gene, possibly because of a read error. The V gene is TRBV7-7, the J gene TRBJ2-3, with D uncertain. Per germline, CDR1 SSHAT and CDR2 FNYEAQ (reference sequence). CDR3 size: 13 residues. CDR3 region: CASSTGPTDTQYF. Written as DNA, the CDR3 is TGTGCTAGCAGCACCGGACCCACGGATACGCAGTATTTT.

J is TRBJ2-2 and V is TRBV7-3, with TRBD2 matching 10 bases. CDR3 length: 16 amino acids. CDR1 is SGHTA and CDR2 is FQGTGA in the germline V gene. The trim removed 6 bases at V and 5 bases at J, leaving 9 bases unmatched. DNA for the CDR3: TGTGCCAGCAGTAAACCTAGCGGGAGAGTAACCGGGGAGCTGTTTTTT. Its translation: CASSKPSGRVTGELFF.

In its sample, this clonotype was seen many times. V is TRBV20-1 and J is TRBJ2-5; D is undetermined. V was cut by 0 bases and J by 5 bases, with 13 bases left in between. Germline V lookup: CDR1 DFQATT, CDR2 SNEGSKA (reference sequence). The CDR3 is 14 amino acids. This chain's CDR3 is CSARDEHFRETQYF. The CDR3 nucleotides read TGCAGTGCTAGAGATGAACATTTTAGGGAGACCCAGTACTTC.

This clonotype was observed a handful of times. The chain carries TRBV14 and TRBJ2-3; TRBD1 aligns across 8 bases. The CDR3 length is 14 residues. Looked up from germline, CDR1 is SGHDN and CDR2 is FVKESK. V lost 8 bases and J lost 5; bases outside the gene matches: 9. The CDR3 region is CASPRDRLEDTQYF. Here the CDR3 DNA reads TGTGCCAGCCCCCGGGACAGGTTAGAAGATACGCAGTATTTT.

This clonotype was recorded only once. The chain has TRBV30 and TRBJ1-5; possibly TRBD1 for D (6 bases). Trimming stripped 0 bases from V and 1 base from J, with 10 bases between. This CDR3 contains 15 residues. CDR1 and CDR2 from the germline V gene are GTSNPN and SVGIG (reference sequence). The CDR3 DNA reads TGTGCCTGGAGTGTAGGGGGGAAGAGCAATCAGCCCCAGCATTTT. Protein: CAWSVGGKSNQPQHF.

The chain employs TRBV12-3 or TRBV12-4 and TRBJ2-3; 10 positions match TRBD2. The CDR3 totals 16 residues. Trimming at V came to 3 bases and at J to 1 base, leaving 4 bases not matched to a gene. In nucleotides, the CDR3 is TGTGCCAGCAGTTTGGAACTAGCGGGGCGCACAGATACGCAGTATTTT. It translates to CASSLELAGRTDTQYF.

V usage is TRBV19 and J usage is TRBJ2-1; tentatively, D is TRBD2 (7 bases). This CDR3 is 15 amino acids long. Deletions cut 2 bases from V and 5 bases from J, with 13 bases between. From germline, CDR1 is LNHDA and CDR2 SQIVND (reference sequence). The CDR3 loop reads CASSISRGGNNEQFF. The CDR3 coding sequence is TGTGCCAGTAGTATATCTCGCGGGGGCAACAATGAGCAGTTCTTC.

This clonotype has only one observation. Since no conserved phenylalanine or tryptophan closes the CDR3, a read error is the likely cause. This chain joins TRBV12-3 or TRBV12-4 and TRBJ1-4, with D unresolved. This CDR3 contains 12 residues. DNA of the CDR3: TGTGCCGGCAGCGGACCAATATTAAAACTGTTTTTG. Residues: CAGSGPILKLFL.

This clonotype was recorded at least ten times. A read error may be the cause here, since a much bigger clone is one base away. The V call is TRBV7-9, the J call TRBJ2-1, with 9 bases aligning to TRBD1. CDR1 and CDR2 from the germline V gene are SEHNR and FQNEAQ (reference sequence). V gave up 3 bases and J gave up 6 bases; unmatched junction bases: 9. This CDR3 has 16 amino acids. Written as DNA, the CDR3 is TGTGCCAGCAGCTTGGGGGGGGGACAGGGTCGCAATGAGCAGTTCTTC. Protein sequence: CASSLGGGQGRNEQFF.

The rearrangement uses TRBV20-1 and TRBJ2-1, with TRBD2 identical over 13 bases. V was clipped by 4 bases and J by 2 bases; unmatched bases: 5. Germline CDR1 reads DFQATT; CDR2 reads SNEGSKA (reference sequence). The length of the CDR3 is 16 residues. The CDR3 sequence: CSATWTSGGPYNEQFF. CDR3 sequence (DNA): TGCAGTGCTACCTGGACTAGCGGGGGCCCCTACAATGAGCAGTTCTTC.

The chain has TRBV5-1 and TRBJ2-7; the D is unclear. The CDR3 spans 12 residues. Germline CDR1 and CDR2: SGHRS and YFSETQ. Trimming removed 0 bases at V and 0 bases at J, with 1 base between. The CDR3 sequence is CASSLVSYEQYF. In DNA form, the CDR3 reads TGCGCCAGCAGCTTGGTCTCCTACGAGCAGTACTTC.